Sequencing of this TCR beta chain was carried out in a study of vaccination effects on CD4 cells after COVID-19. Within the ViraFEST assay, antigen-specific CD4+ T cells underwent expansion with viral peptide pools prior to sequencing. Culture proceeded for 10 days, and CD4+ T cells were then isolated. None of the vaccinated had previously contracted SARS-CoV-2, and their nucleocapsid antibodies tested negative. Wells each received 2 million or so PBMC, cultured with approximately 9.1 IU/ml IL-2 and roughly 10 ug/ml peptides. A remark on this clone: The target antigen is unknown.

The CDR3 contains 15 residues. Germline loops: CDR1 KGHSH, CDR2 LQKENI. The V end lost 1 base, the J end lost 1 base, and 10 bases lay between the germline ends. The table came from immunoSEQ multiplex PCR; TCRdb's copy has only in-frame clones and leaves some out. Of 62,000 or so clones listed, 80% were seen once; the top ten hold more than 9%. Sample: CD4+ T cells from PBMCs cultured with SARS-CoV-2 spike peptides, taken before COVID-19 vaccination. The chain carries TRBV18 and TRBJ1-1, with D hard to call. The clonotype comes from a human donor who received a COVID-19 vaccine. The CDR3 DNA is TGTGCCAGCTCACCACAGGGCAGTCAGAACACTGAAGCTTTCTTT. Translating gives CASSPQGSQNTEAFF.